The T cell receptor (beta chain) under discussion was sequenced for a study of blood T cell repertoires in COVID-19. The assay was immunoSEQ multiplex PCR, and TCRdb's table has in-frame clones only and misses some. Counted here are 110,000 or so clones, approximately 77% occurring once; the ten biggest clones make up approximately 8%. Germline values: CDR1 MNHNY, CDR2 SVGAGI (reference sequence). This CDR3 contains 15 residues. Germline trimming cut 2 bases from V and 5 bases from J; bases unmatched to any gene: 6. The V gene is TRBV6-6, the J gene TRBJ1-2; 9 nucleotides align to TRBD1. What was sequenced was peripheral blood. The TCR originated in a human donor in a cohort sampled during active COVID-19. Written as DNA, the CDR3 is TGTGCCAGCAGTTACCTTATTGGGACAGGGTATGGCTACACCTTC. This codes for CASSYLIGTGYGYTF.